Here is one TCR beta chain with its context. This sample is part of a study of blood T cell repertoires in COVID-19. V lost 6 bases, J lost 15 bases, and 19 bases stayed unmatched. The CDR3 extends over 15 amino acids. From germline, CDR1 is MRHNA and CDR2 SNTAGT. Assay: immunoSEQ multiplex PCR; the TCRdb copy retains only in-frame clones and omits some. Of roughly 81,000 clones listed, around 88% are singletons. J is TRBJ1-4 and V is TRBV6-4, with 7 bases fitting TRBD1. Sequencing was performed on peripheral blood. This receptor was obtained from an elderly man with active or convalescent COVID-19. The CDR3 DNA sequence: TGTGCCAGCAGAGATCTCGGGACAGACTGCCGTTGGGTGTTTTTT. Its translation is CASRDLGTDCRWVFF.